The sequence of this TCR beta chain was determined in a study of blood T cell repertoires in COVID-19. Study overall: Some COVID-19 samples were acute and others convalescent; all came from the United States, Italy and Spain. From T cells, B-cell-depleted T cells, or PBMCs came the material, which was cDNA or gDNA.

Original data processing: For nucleated cells, counts were estimated from reference gene primer amplification. Repertoires were generated with immunoSEQ multiplex PCR, while TCRdb's copy carries only in-frame clones and drops some. V and J calls and clone size come straight from that table; D and trimming were deduced from the DNA. The sample has about 170,000 clones, 82% seen once. Germline values: CDR1 MNHNY, CDR2 SVGAGI (reference sequence). V was cut by 7 bases and J by 1 base, with 13 bases left in between. The CDR3 loop spans 14 amino acids. Sample: peripheral blood. This receptor was obtained from a middle-aged woman with COVID-19, enrolled during active disease. This rearrangement joins TRBV6-6 to TRBJ1-1; maybe TRBD1 (5 bases). CDR3 bases: TGTGCCAGCACTCCCGGGCAGGGGAACACTGAAGCTTTCTTT. Amino acid sequence: CASTPGQGNTEAFF.